These 21 T cell receptor beta chains originate from one sample sequenced in a study of blood T cell repertoires in COVID-19 (dated by TCRdb to about 2020). Receptors were amplified or captured by the immunoSEQ multiplex PCR assay. TCRdb's version of the immuneACCESS table is confined to in-frame rearrangements and falls short of the full clone set. An unresolved V gene accounts for under half of the shortfall where checked; the remainder is of unknown origin. The sample table holds approximately 190,000 clones, of which about nine tenths were seen once. The top ten constitute under 2.5% of the sample. Input material: peripheral blood. Source of these receptors: a man aged 65 to 79 with active or convalescent COVID-19.

This rearrangement joins TRBV7-9 to TRBJ1-1; 7 bases map to TRBD1. This CDR3 is 15 amino acids long. V dropped 6 bases and J dropped 0; count of bases not matched to a gene: 7. The V gene's germline CDR1 is SEHNR and CDR2 FQNEAQ (reference sequence). The CDR3 sequence: CASRIAGTVNTEAFF. Here the CDR3 DNA reads TGTGCCAGCAGAATCGCCGGGACAGTGAACACTGAAGCTTTCTTT.

The rearrangement joins TRBV18 to TRBJ1-4; 9 nucleotides match TRBD1. V gave up 3 bases and J gave up 8 bases; unmatched junction bases: 13. CDR3 size: 17 residues. Germline values: CDR1 KGHSH, CDR2 LQKENI. DNA of the CDR3: TGTGCCAGCTCACCGGGGACAGGGACTCTCCTGGGGGAAAAACTGTTTTTT. Translating gives CASSPGTGTLLGEKLFF.

The chain combines TRBV5-5 with TRBJ2-1; 8 nucleotides match TRBD1. Germline V gene data show CDR1 as SGHKS and CDR2 as YYEKEE (reference sequence). J lost 1 base, V lost 4 bases, and 4 bases had no gene match. The CDR3 sequence is 15 residues long. The CDR3 spells CASSLDRGSYNEQFF. The DNA of the CDR3 is TGTGCCAGCAGCCTAGACAGGGGTTCCTACAATGAGCAGTTCTTC.

The chain couples TRBV29-1 to TRBJ1-2; 8 bases fit TRBD1. CDR3 length equals 13 residues. V trimming: 7 bases; J trimming: 3 bases; junction bases outside the gene matches: 7. Germline V CDR1 and CDR2: SQVTM, ANQGSEA. CDR3 in DNA: TGCAGCGCTGGACAGGGAAGAGACTATGGCTACACCTTC. Translation: CSAGQGRDYGYTF. The full variable domain, in which reference TRBV29-1 and TRBJ1-2 provide the parts outside the CDR3, is SAVISQKPSRDICQRGTSLTIQCQVDSQVTMMFWYRQQPGQSLTLIATANQGSEATYESGFVIDKFPISRPNLTFSTLTVSNMSPEDSSIYLCSAGQGRDYGYTFGSGTRLTVV.

The chain links TRBV14 to TRBJ1-6, with 11 nucleotides matching TRBD1. With 4 bases clipped from V and 9 bases from J, the junction kept 5 bases outside the gene matches. The CDR3 runs 15 residues. Germline lookup yields CDR1 SGHDN and CDR2 FVKESK. This chain's CDR3 is CASSPRGQGASPLHF. In DNA form, the CDR3 reads TGTGCCAGCAGCCCACGTGGACAGGGGGCTTCACCCCTCCACTTT. Together with reference TRBV14 and TRBJ1-6, the CDR3 gives the full variable domain: EAGVTQFPSHSVIEKGQTVTLRCDPISGHDNLYWYRRVMGKEIKFLLHFVKESKQDESGMPNNRFLAERTGGTYSTLKVQPAELEDSGVYFCASSPRGQGASPLHFGNGTRLTVT.

The V call is TRBV18, the J call TRBJ1-6, with 8 bases lining up with TRBD1. In germline, CDR1 is KGHSH, CDR2 LQKENI. The CDR3 sequence is 15 residues long. The junction had 7 bases not matched to a gene; V was cut back by 5 bases and J by 7 bases. The DNA of the CDR3 is TGTGCCAGCTCATCGAGGACAGGGAGCAATTCACCCCTCCACTTT. This encodes CASSSRTGSNSPLHF.

This clone was seen only a few times. The V and J genes are TRBV6-6 and TRBJ1-1; TRBD1 matches 7 bases. From germline, CDR1 is MNHNY and CDR2 SVGAGI (reference sequence). Trimming at V came to 5 bases and at J to 6 bases, leaving 9 bases not matched to a gene. The CDR3 contains 14 residues. CDR3 nucleotide sequence: TGTGCCAGCAGTAACACGCGACAGGGCCCTGAAGCTTTCTTT. The encoded protein is CASSNTRQGPEAFF.

The V and J genes are TRBV28 and TRBJ1-6; TRBD1 might be the D (5 bases). The CDR3 runs 15 residues. Germline lookup yields CDR1 MDHEN and CDR2 SYDVKM. With 5 bases removed from V and 7 bases from J, the gap between germline ends came to 15 bases. The DNA of the CDR3 is TGTGCCAGCAGTATACCCGGGGGTGGAAATTCACCCCTCCACTTT. Protein sequence: CASSIPGGGNSPLHF.

V usage is TRBV2 and J usage is TRBJ2-2, with 11 bases matching TRBD2. The V and J ends lost 9 bases and 2 bases, in that order; junction bases with no gene match: 2. Per germline, CDR1 SNHLY and CDR2 FYNNEI. The CDR3 runs to 14 residues. CDR3 sequence: CASRLAGNTGELFF. DNA of the CDR3: TGTGCCAGTAGACTAGCGGGAAACACCGGGGAGCTGTTTTTT.

The V gene is TRBV28, the J gene TRBJ2-2; D gene unclear. The V gene lost 2 bases and the J gene lost 2 bases, with 12 bases spanning the gap. The CDR3 has 16 residues. The germline V gene encodes CDR1 MDHEN and CDR2 SYDVKM. The CDR3 DNA sequence: TGTGCCAGCAGTTTAGAAGCGAGACCCAACACCGGGGAGCTGTTTTTT. Its protein is CASSLEARPNTGELFF.

This rearrangement joins TRBV5-1 to TRBJ1-1; 9 nucleotides agree with TRBD1. CDR3 length equals 15 residues. Germline trimming cut 0 bases from V and 7 bases from J; bases unmatched to any gene: 7. CDR1 and CDR2 (germline): SGHRS, YFSETQ. The CDR3 nucleotides are TGCGCCAGCAGCTTGGGGCCAGGGACAGGGAGTGAAGCTTTCTTT. Residues: CASSLGPGTGSEAFF.

The gene calls are TRBV20-1 and TRBJ1-6, with D tentatively TRBD1 (6 bases). CDR3 length: 14 residues. The V gene lost 3 bases and the J gene lost 7 bases, with 13 bases spanning the gap. Germline V gene sequence: CDR1 DFQATT, CDR2 SNEGSKA (reference sequence). This CDR3 reads CSASSTGINSPLHF. CDR3 coding DNA: TGCAGTGCTAGTTCAACAGGGATCAATTCACCCCTCCACTTT.

This clone was observed a handful of times. The V call is TRBV28, the J call TRBJ2-1; 12 nucleotides agree with TRBD2. The CDR3 covers 15 residues. Germline CDR1 MDHEN, CDR2 SYDVKM. V dropped 6 bases and J dropped 7; count of bases not matched to a gene: 7. Here the CDR3 DNA reads TGTGCCAGCAGCCAGACTAGCGGGAGTAGGAATGAGCAGTTCTTC. Residues: CASSQTSGSRNEQFF.

The genes are TRBV7-2 and TRBJ1-2; no reliable D call. The CDR3 has 16 residues. Germline assignment: CDR1 SGHTA and CDR2 FQGNSA. V was cut by 4 bases and J by 8 bases, with 23 bases left in between. The CDR3 sequence is CASSYPPRGRRLGYTF. For the CDR3, the DNA is TGTGCCAGCAGCTACCCCCCCCGTGGGAGGAGGTTAGGCTACACCTTC.

J is TRBJ2-2 and V is TRBV2; TRBD1 matches 10 bases. J was trimmed by 2 bases and V by 9 bases; bases with no gene match: 12. In germline, CDR1 is SNHLY, CDR2 FYNNEI. This CDR3 is built from 17 residues. The CDR3 sequence: CARGATGGSLNTGELFF. The CDR3 region has the DNA TGTGCCAGGGGGGCGACAGGGGGCAGTTTAAACACCGGGGAGCTGTTTTTT.

CDR3 DNA sequence: TGTGCCAGCAGCCAACGGGGGTTGAGCTCCTACAATGAGCAGTTCTTC. Protein: CASSQRGLSSYNEQFF. The V call is TRBV7-2, the J call TRBJ2-1; tentative D call: TRBD2 (6 bases). V lost 5 bases and J 0 bases, leaving 14 bases between the germline ends. The CDR3 extends over 16 amino acids. Per germline, CDR1 SGHTA and CDR2 FQGNSA.

The chain couples TRBV21-1 to TRBJ2-7; the tabulated D call, TRBD1, remains unverified against the DNA. TRBV21-1 is listed as a pseudogene. The CDR3 runs 18 residues. The chain's CDR3 is CASSKVGRGWTGPYEQYF. The CDR3 DNA sequence: TGTGCCAGCAGCAAAGTAGGGAGGGGGTGGACAGGGCCCTACGAGCAGTACTTC.

CDR3 bases: TGTGCCTGGAGTACAGGGCCTGACACTGAAGCTTTCTTT. The encoded protein is CAWSTGPDTEAFF. The V gene is TRBV30, the J gene TRBJ1-1; weak D call: TRBD1 (6 bases). Germline CDR1 is GTSNPN and CDR2 is SVGIG (reference sequence). This CDR3 region has 13 residues. V was shortened by 2 bases and J by 3 bases, with 10 bases between the two germline ends.

The chain employs TRBV5-1 and TRBJ2-3; D unclear. Per germline, CDR1 SGHRS and CDR2 YFSETQ. The CDR3 is made up of 12 amino acids. Trimming left V 4 bases short and J 0 bases short, with 3 bases between. The CDR3 protein is CASSGSTDTQYF. For the CDR3, the DNA is TGCGCCAGCAGCGGCAGCACAGATACGCAGTATTTT.

In DNA form, the CDR3 reads TGTGCCAGCAGCTCCGGGACAGGGGATTCACCCCTCCACTTT. It encodes CASSSGTGDSPLHF. This chain links TRBV7-9 with TRBJ1-6, with 10 bases that match TRBD1. The V gene's germline CDR1 is SEHNR and CDR2 FQNEAQ (reference sequence). V lost 4 bases to trimming and J lost 8 bases; unmatched junction nucleotides: 2. This CDR3 has 14 amino acids. The full variable domain, rest sourced from reference TRBV7-9 and TRBJ1-6, is DTGVSQNPRHKITKRGQNVTFRCDPISEHNRLYWYRQTLGQGPEFLTYFQNEAQLEKSRLLSDRFSAERPKGSFSTLEIQRTEQGDSAMYLCASSSGTGDSPLHFGNGTRLTVT.

The chain uses TRBV5-1 and TRBJ2-1; no clear D gene. This CDR3 contains 15 residues. Germline lookup yields CDR1 SGHRS and CDR2 YFSETQ. V lost 1 base and J lost 1, with 9 bases in between. In nucleotides, the CDR3 is TGCGCCAGCAGCTTGCTCAGTTTTTCCTACAATGAGCAGTTCTTC. It translates to CASSLLSFSYNEQFF.